This T cell receptor beta chain comes out of a study of T cells in Graves' hyperthyroidism and ophthalmopathy. Diagnostic decisions used clinical symptoms, serum thyroxine and TRAb, thyroid ultrasound and orbital computed tomography. Germline CDR1 reads SNHLY; CDR2 reads FYNNEI. This CDR3 has 14 residues. With V trimmed by 10 bases and J by 5 bases, 7 bases remained unmatched. TCR beta CDR3 region amplification was performed from RNA transcripts. The study used the HTBI primer set for a first-round RT-PCR of the TCR CDR3. MiXCR was run by TCRdb on the multiplex PCR reads, yielding one entry per CDR3 protein. The sample has hundreds of thousands of distinct CDR3 sequences; roughly 16% are singletons. Study-level findings and limits: Ophthalmopathy and stable hyperthyroidism were separated by a 13 V-J model. Also found in blood were most expanded thyroid clonotypes above 0.001.

This clonotype appeared many times. The target antigen is unknown. Sequencing input: blood. The chain links TRBV2 to TRBJ2-3, with 12 bases that match TRBD2. The clonotype was recovered from a woman in her thirties or forties with Graves' ophthalmopathy. The CDR3 is CAMQTSGRIDTQYF. The CDR3 bases are TGTGCCATGCAGACTAGCGGGAGAATAGATACGCAGTATTTT.